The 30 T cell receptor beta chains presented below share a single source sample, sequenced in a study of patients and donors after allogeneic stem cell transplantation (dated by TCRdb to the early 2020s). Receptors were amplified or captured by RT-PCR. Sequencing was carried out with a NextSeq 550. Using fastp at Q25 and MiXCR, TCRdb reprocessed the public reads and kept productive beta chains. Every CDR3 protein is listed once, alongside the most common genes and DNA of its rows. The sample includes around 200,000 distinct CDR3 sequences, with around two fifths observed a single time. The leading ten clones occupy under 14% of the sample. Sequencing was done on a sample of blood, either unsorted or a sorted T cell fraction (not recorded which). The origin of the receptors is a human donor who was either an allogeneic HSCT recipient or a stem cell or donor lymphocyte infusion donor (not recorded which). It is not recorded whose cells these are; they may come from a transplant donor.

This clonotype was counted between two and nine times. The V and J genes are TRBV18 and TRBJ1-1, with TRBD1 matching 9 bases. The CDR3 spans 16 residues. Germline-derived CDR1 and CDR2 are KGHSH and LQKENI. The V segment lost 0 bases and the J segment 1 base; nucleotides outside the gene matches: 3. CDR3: CASSPPWGQGNTEAFF. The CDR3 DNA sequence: TGTGCCAGCTCACCACCGTGGGGACAGGGGAACACTGAAGCTTTCTTT.

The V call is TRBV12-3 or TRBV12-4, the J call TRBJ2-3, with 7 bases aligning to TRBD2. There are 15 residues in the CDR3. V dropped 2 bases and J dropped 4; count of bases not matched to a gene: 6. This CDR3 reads CASSLLAVGADTQYF. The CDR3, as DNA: TGTGCCAGCAGTTTACTAGCGGTTGGCGCAGATACGCAGTATTTT.

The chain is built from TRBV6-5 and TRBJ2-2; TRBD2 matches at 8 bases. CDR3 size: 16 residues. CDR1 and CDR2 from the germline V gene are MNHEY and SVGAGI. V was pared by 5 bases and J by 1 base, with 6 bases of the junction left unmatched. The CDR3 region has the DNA TGTGCCAGCAGTATCCCGGGACTAGGGAACACCGGGGAGCTGTTTTTT. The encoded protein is CASSIPGLGNTGELFF.

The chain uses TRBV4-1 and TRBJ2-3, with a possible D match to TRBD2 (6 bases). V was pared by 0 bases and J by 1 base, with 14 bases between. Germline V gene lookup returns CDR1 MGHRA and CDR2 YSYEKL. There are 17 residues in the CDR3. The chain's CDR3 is CASSQDPYERGTDTQYF. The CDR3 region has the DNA TGCGCCAGCAGCCAAGATCCCTACGAGCGGGGCACAGATACGCAGTATTTT.

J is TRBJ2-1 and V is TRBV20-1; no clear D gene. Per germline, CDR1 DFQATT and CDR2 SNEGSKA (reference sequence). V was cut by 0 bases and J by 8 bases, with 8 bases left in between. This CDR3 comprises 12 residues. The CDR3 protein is CSARDGVDEQFF. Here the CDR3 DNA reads TGCAGTGCTAGAGATGGCGTAGATGAGCAGTTCTTC.

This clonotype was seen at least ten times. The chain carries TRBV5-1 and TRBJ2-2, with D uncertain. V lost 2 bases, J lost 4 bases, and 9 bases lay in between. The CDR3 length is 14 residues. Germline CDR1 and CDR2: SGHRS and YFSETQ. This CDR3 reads CASSFQHSTGELFF. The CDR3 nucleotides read TGCGCCAGCAGCTTCCAACACAGCACCGGGGAGCTGTTTTTT.

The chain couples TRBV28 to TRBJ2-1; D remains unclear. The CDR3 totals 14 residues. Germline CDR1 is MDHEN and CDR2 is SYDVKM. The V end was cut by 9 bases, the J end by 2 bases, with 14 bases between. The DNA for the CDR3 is TGTGCCAGTTCACACAAGCTAACCTACAATGAGCAGTTCTTC. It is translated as CASSHKLTYNEQFF.

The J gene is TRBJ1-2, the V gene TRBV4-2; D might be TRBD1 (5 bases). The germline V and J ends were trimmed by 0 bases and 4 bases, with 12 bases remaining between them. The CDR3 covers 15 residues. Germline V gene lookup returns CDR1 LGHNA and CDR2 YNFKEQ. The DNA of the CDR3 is TGTGCCAGCAGCCAAGATTCGCAGGGCGTCTATGGCTACACCTTC. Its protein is CASSQDSQGVYGYTF.

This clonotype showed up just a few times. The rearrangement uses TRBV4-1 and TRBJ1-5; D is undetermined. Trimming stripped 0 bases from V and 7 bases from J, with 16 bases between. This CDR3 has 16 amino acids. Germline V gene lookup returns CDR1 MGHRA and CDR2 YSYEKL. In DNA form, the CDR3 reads TGCGCCAGCAGCCAAGAATTCCCTAGAGAGGGACAGCCCCAGCATTTT. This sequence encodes CASSQEFPREGQPQHF.

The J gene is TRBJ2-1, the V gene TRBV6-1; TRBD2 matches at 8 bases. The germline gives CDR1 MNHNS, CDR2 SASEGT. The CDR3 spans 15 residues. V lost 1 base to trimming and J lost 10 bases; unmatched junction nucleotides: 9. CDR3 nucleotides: TGTGCCAGCAGTGAAGTGTGGCTAGCGGGCAGGGAGCAGTTCTTC. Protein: CASSEVWLAGREQFF.

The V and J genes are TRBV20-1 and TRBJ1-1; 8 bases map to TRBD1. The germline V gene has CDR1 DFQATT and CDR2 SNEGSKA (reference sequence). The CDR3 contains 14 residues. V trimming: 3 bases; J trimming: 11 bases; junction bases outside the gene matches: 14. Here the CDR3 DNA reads TGCAGTGCTAGCCTGGCAGGGGGCCGACGGGAGGCTTTCTTT. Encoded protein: CSASLAGGRREAFF.

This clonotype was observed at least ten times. CDR3 sequence (DNA): TGTGCCAGCAGCCCCGGGCCCGCGCAGCCCCAGCATTTT. It yields the protein CASSPGPAQPQHF. V and J are TRBV7-9 and TRBJ1-5, with unresolved D. CDR3 length equals 13 residues. Trimming removed 5 bases from V and 7 bases from J, with 12 bases in between. CDR1 is SEHNR and CDR2 is FQNEAQ in the germline V gene (reference sequence). The full variable domain, rest sourced from reference TRBV7-9 and TRBJ1-5, is DTGVSQNPRHKITKRGQNVTFRCDPISEHNRLYWYRQTLGQGPEFLTYFQNEAQLEKSRLLSDRFSAERPKGSFSTLEIQRTEQGDSAMYLCASSPGPAQPQHFGDGTRLSIL.

The CDR3 here is CATSDPGGRNTGELFF. The CDR3 coding sequence is TGTGCCACCAGTGATCCCGGGGGACGAAACACCGGGGAGCTGTTTTTT. V usage is TRBV24-1 and J usage is TRBJ2-2; D is perhaps TRBD2 (6 bases). In germline, CDR1 is KGHDR, CDR2 SFDVKD. The CDR3 length is 16 residues. The V and J ends lost 3 bases and 2 bases respectively, with 12 bases between them.

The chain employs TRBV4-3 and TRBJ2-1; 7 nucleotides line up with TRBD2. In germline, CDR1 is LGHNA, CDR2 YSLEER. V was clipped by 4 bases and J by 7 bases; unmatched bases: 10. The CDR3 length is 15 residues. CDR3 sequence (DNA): TGCGCCAGCAGCCCTCTGCGACTAGCTCAGAATGAGCAGTTCTTC. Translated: CASSPLRLAQNEQFF.

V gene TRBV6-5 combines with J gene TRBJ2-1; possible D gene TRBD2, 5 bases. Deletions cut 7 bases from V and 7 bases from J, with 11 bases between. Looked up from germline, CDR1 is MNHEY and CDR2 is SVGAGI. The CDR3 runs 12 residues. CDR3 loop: CASTNPGNEQFF. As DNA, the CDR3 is TGTGCCAGCACCAATCCGGGGAATGAGCAGTTCTTC.

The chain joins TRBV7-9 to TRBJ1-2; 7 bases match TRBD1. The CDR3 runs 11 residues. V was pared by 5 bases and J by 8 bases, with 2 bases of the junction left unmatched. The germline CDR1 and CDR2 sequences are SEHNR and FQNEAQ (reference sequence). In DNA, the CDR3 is TGTGCCAGCAGCACAGGGGAAGGCTACACCTTC. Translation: CASSTGEGYTF.

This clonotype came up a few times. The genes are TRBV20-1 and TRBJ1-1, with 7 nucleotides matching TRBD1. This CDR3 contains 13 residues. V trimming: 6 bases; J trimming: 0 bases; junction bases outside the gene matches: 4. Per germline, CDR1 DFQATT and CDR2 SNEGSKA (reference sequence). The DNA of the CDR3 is TGCAGTGCGACGGGACAGTTGAACACTGAAGCTTTCTTT. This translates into CSATGQLNTEAFF.

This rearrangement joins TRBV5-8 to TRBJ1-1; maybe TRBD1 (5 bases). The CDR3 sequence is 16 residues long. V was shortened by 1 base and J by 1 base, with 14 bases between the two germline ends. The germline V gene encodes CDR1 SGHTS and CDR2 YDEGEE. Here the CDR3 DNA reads TGTGCCAGCAGCTTGTTGTATAGGACACAGAACACTGAAGCTTTCTTT. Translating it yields CASSLLYRTQNTEAFF.

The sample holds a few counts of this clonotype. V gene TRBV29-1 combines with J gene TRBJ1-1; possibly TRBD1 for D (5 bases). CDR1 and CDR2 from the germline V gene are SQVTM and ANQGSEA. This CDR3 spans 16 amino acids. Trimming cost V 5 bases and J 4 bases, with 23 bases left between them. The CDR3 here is CSVLQGARYGPTEAFF. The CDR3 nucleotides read TGCAGCGTTCTTCAGGGAGCGCGATATGGTCCCACTGAAGCTTTCTTT.

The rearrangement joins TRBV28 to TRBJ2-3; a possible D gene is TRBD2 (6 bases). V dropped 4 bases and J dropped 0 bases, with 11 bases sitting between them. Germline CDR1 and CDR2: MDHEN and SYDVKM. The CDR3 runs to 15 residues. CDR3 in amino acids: CASSSPGTSTDTQYF. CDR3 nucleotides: TGTGCCAGCAGTTCCCCCGGGACTAGCACAGATACGCAGTATTTT.

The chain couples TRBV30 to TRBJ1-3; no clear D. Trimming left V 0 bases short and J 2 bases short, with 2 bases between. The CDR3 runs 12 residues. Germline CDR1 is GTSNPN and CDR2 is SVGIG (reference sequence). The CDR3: CAWSVPGNTIYF. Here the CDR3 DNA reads TGTGCCTGGAGTGTACCTGGAAACACCATATATTTT.

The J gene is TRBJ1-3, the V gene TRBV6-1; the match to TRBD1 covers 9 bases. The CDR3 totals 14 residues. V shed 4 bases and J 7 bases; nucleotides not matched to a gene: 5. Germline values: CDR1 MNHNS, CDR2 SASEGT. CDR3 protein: CASSGIQGANTIYF. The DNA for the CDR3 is TGTGCCAGCAGTGGAATACAGGGGGCCAACACCATATATTTT.

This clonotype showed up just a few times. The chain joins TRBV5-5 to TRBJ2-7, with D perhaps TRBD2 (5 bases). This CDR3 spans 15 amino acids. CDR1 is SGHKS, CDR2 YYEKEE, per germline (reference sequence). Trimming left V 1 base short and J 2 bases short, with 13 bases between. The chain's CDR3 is CASSLYGKSAYEQYF. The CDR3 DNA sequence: TGTGCCAGCAGCTTGTACGGGAAGAGCGCCTACGAGCAGTACTTC.

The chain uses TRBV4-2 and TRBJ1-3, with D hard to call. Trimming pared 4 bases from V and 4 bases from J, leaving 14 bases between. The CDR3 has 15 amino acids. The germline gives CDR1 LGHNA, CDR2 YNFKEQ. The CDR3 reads CASSLTTNLGNTIYF. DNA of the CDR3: TGTGCCAGCAGCCTGACGACAAACTTGGGAAACACCATATATTTT.

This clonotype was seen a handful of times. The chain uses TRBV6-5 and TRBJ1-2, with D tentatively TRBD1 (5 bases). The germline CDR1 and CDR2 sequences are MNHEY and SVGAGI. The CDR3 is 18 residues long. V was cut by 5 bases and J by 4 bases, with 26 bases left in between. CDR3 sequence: CASSTTYPMGRTTYGYTF. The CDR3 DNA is TGTGCCAGCAGTACGACGTATCCCATGGGACGGACCACCTATGGCTACACCTTC.

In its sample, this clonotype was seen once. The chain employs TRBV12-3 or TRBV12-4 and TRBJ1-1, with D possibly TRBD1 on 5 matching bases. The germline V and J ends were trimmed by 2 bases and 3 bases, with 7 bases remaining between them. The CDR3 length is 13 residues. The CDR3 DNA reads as TGTGCCAGCAGTTTAATGACAGACACTGAAGCTTTCTTT. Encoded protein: CASSLMTDTEAFF.

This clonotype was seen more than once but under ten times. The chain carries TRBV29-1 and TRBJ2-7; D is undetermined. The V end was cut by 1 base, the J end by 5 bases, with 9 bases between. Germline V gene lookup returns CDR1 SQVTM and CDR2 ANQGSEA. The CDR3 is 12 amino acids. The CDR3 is CSVEGLTDEQYF. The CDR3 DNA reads TGCAGCGTTGAAGGGCTAACGGACGAGCAGTACTTC.

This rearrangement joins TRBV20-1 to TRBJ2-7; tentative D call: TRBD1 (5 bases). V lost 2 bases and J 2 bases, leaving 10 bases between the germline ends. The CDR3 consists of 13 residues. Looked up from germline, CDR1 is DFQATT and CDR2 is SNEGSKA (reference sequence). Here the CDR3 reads CSARSREAYEQYF. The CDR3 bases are TGCAGTGCTAGATCCAGGGAAGCCTACGAGCAGTACTTC.

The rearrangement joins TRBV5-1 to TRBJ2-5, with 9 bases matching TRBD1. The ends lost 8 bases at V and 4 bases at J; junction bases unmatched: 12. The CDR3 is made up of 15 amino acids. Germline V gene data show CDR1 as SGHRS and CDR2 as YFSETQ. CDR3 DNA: TGCGCCAGTACAACTCCGGACAGGGGTAGAGAGACCCAGTACTTC. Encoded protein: CASTTPDRGRETQYF. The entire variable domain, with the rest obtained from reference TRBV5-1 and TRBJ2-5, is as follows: KAGVTQTPRYLIKTRGQQVTLSCSPISGHRSVSWYQQTPGQGLQFLFEYFSETQRNKGNFPGRFSGRQFSNSRSEMNVSTLELGDSALYLCASTTPDRGRETQYFGPGTRLLVL.

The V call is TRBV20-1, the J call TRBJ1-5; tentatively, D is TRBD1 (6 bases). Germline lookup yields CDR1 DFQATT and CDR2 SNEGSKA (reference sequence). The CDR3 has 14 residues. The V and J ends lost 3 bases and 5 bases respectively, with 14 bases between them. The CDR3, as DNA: TGCAGTGCTAGCAACAGGGTCCGGGATCAGCCCCAGCATTTT. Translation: CSASNRVRDQPQHF.